These 3 T cell receptor beta chains came from one sample sequenced in a study of blood T cell repertoires in COVID-19. Profiled with immunoSEQ multiplex PCR; TCRdb holds only in-frame clones, not every one. The sample has around 230,000 clones; roughly nine tenths are singletons. The sequencing sample was made of peripheral blood. The receptors were sampled from a man aged 40-49 years with acute or convalescent COVID-19.

This clone is a singleton in its sample. The CDR3 bases are TGTGCCAGCTCACCAAGGCCCCCCGGGTTACAAGAGACCCAGTACTTC. The encoded protein is CASSPRPPGLQETQYF. The chain combines TRBV18 with TRBJ2-5; D ambiguous. V shed 2 bases and J shed 2 bases, with 15 bases lying between them. This CDR3 comprises 16 residues. Per germline, CDR1 KGHSH and CDR2 LQKENI.

The chain uses TRBV6-6 and TRBJ2-7, with 7 bases lining up with TRBD1. After removal of 6 bases from V and 9 bases from J, the junction contained 11 bases not matched to a gene. CDR3 length: 13 amino acids. Per the germline V gene, CDR1 is MNHNY and CDR2 is SVGAGI (reference sequence). CDR3 sequence (DNA): TGTGCCAGCAGAGAGACAGGGACACGGGGGCAGTACTTC. This codes for CASRETGTRGQYF.

The rearrangement uses TRBV7-8 and TRBJ1-5; a weak D match, TRBD1 (6 bases). Germline CDR1 SGHVS, CDR2 FQNEAQ. The CDR3 sequence is 16 residues long. V was cut by 2 bases and J by 5 bases, with 16 bases left in between. CDR3 nucleotide sequence: TGTGCCAGCAGCTTATGGGGACACGCGGTCGATCAGCCCCAGCATTTT. It is translated as CASSLWGHAVDQPQHF.